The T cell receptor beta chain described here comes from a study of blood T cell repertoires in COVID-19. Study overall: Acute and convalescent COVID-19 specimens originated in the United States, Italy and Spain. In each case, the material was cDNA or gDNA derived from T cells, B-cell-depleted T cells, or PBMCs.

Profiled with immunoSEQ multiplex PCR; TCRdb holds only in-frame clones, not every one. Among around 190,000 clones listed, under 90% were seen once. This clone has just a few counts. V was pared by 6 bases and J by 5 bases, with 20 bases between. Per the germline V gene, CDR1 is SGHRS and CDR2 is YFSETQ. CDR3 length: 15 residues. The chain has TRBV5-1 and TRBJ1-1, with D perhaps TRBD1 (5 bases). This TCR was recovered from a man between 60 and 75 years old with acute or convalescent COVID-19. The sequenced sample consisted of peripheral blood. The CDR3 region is CASKAELGGGTEAFF. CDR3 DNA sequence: TGCGCCAGCAAGGCGGAGTTGGGGGGAGGAACTGAAGCTTTCTTT.